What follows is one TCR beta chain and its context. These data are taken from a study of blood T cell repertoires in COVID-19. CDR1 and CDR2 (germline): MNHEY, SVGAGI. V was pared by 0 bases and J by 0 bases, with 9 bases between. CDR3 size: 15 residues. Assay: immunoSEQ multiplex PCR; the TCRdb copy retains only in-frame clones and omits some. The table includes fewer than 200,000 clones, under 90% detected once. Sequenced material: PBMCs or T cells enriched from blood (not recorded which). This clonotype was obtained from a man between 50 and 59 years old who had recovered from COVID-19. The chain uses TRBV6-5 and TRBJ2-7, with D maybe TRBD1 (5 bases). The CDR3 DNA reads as TGTGCCAGCAGTTACTCGAGACAGACCTCCTACGAGCAGTACTTC. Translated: CASSYSRQTSYEQYF.